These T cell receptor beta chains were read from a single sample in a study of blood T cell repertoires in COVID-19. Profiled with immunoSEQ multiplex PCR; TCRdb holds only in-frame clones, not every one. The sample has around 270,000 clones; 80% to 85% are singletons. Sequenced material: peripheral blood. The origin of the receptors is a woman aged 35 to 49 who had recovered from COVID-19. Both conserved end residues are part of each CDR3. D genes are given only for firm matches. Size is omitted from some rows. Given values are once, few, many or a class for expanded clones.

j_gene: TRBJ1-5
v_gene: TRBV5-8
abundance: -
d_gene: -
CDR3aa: CASSLGGRTESNQPQHF
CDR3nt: TGTGCCAGCAGCTTGGGGGGCCGGACAGAAAGCAATCAGCCCCAGCATTTT

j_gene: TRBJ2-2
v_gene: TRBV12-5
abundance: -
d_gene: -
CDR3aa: CASGPGLSTGELFF
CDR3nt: TGTGCTAGTGGTCCGGGACTGAGCACCGGGGAGCTGTTTTTT

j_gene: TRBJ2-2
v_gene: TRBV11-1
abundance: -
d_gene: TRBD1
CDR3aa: CASSLEGQGLRGELFF
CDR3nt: TGTGCCAGCAGCTTAGAGGGACAGGGATTACGAGGGGAGCTGTTTTTT

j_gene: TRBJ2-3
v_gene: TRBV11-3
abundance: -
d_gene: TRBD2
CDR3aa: CASSSGLAGRLATQYF
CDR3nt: TGTGCCAGCAGCTCGGGACTAGCAGGCCGATTAGCTACGCAGTATTTT

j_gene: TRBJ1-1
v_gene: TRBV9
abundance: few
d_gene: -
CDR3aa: CASSPGPTEAFF
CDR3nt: TGTGCCAGCAGCCCTGGGCCTACTGAAGCTTTCTTT

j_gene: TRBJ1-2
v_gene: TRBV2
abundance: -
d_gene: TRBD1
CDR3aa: CASSPGGYYGYTF
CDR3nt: TGTGCCAGCAGCCCAGGGGGCTACTATGGCTACACCTTC

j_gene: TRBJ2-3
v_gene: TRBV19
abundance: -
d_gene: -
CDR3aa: CASKAGWREDTQYF
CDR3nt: TGTGCCAGTAAGGCCGGGTGGCGAGAAGATACGCAGTATTTT

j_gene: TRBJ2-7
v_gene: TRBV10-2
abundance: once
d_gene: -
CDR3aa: CASSDFEGAYEQYF
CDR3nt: TGCGCCAGCAGTGATTTTGAGGGGGCCTACGAGCAGTACTTC

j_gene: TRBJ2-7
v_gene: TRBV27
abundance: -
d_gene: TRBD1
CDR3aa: CASSFRWTGAYEQYF
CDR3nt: TGTGCCAGCAGTTTTCGTTGGACAGGGGCCTACGAGCAGTACTTC

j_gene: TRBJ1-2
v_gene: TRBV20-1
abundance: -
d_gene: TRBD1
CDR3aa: CSAKGQNGYTF
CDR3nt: TGCAGTGCTAAGGGACAGAATGGCTACACCTTC

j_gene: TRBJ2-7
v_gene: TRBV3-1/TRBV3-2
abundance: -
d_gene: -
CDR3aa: CASSQDWRGSSYEQYF
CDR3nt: TGTGCCAGCAGCCAAGATTGGCGGGGCTCTTCCTACGAGCAGTACTTC

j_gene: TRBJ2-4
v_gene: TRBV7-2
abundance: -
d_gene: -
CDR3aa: CASSLEGGVAKNIQYF
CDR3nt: TGTGCCAGCAGCTTAGAAGGCGGGGTTGCCAAAAACATTCAGTACTTC

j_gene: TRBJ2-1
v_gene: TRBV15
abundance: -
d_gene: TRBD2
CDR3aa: CATRTTLRGNSYNEQFF
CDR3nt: TGTGCCACCAGGACGACTCTGCGGGGGAACTCCTACAATGAGCAGTTCTTC

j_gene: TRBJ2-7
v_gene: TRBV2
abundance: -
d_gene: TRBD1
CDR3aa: CASSEQGQGFYEQYF
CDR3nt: TGTGCCAGCAGCGAGCAGGGACAGGGGTTCTACGAGCAGTACTTC

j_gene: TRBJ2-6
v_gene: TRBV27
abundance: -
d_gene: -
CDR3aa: CASSLSLRIGANVLTF
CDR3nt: TGTGCCAGCAGTTTATCGCTCAGAATCGGGGCCAACGTCCTGACTTTC

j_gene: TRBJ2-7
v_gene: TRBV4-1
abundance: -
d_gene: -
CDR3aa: CASSQDEFSGNTYEQYF
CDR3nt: TGCGCCAGCAGCCAAGATGAATTCTCGGGGAACACCTACGAGCAGTACTTC

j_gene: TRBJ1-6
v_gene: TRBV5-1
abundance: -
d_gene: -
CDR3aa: CASSLDSFFSYNSPLHF
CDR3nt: TGCGCCAGCAGCTTGGACAGCTTCTTCTCCTATAATTCACCCCTCCACTTT

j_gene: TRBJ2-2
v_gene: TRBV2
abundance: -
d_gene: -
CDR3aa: CASTTPVIAQTGELFF
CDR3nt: TGTGCCAGCACCACTCCTGTCATTGCACAGACCGGGGAGCTGTTTTTT

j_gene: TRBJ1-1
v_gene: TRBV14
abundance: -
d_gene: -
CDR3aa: CASSLGGGITEAFF
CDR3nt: TGTGCCAGCAGCCTGGGAGGTGGGATCACTGAAGCTTTCTTT

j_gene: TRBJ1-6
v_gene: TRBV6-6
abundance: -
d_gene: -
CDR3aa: CASSPTWGGRLSYNSPLHF
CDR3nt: TGTGCCAGCAGTCCAACATGGGGGGGCCGGCTTTCCTATAATTCACCCCTCCACTTT

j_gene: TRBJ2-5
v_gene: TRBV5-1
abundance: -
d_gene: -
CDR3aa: CASSLAVGGETQYF
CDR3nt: TGCGCCAGCAGCTTGGCCGTTGGGGGCGAGACCCAGTACTTC

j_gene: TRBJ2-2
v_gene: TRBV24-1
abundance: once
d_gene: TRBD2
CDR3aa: CATSDLQRGTGELFF
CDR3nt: TGTGCCACCAGTGATTTGCAGCGGGGTACCGGGGAGCTGTTTTTT

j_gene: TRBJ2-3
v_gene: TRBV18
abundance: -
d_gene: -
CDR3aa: CASSPSTQGFVTDTQYF
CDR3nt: TGTGCCAGCTCACCGAGTACTCAGGGATTTGTAACAGATACGCAGTATTTT

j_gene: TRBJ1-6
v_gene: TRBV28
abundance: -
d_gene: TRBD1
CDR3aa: CASSTGQGRSPLHF
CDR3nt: TGTGCCAGCAGTACCGGACAGGGACGATCACCCCTCCACTTT

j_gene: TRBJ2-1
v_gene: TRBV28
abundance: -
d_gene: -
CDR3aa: CASSPRTGEDNEQFF
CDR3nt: TGTGCCAGCAGTCCCCGTACAGGGGAGGACAATGAGCAGTTCTTC

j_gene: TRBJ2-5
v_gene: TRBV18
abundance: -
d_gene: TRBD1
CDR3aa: CASSIDREETQYF
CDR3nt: TGTGCCAGCTCAATTGACAGGGAAGAGACCCAGTACTTC

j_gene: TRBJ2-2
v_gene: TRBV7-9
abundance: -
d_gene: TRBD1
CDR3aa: CASSGEPGQANTGELFF
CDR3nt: TGTGCCAGCAGCGGGGAGCCGGGACAGGCGAACACCGGGGAGCTGTTTTTT

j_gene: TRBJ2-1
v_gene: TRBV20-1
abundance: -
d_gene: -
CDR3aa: CSAGRVHEQFF
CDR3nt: TGCAGTGCTGGCAGGGTACATGAGCAGTTCTTC

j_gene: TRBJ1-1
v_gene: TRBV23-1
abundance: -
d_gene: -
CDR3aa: CASSPRRDWGTEAFF
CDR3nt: TGCGCCAGCAGCCCGCGCCGGGACTGGGGCACTGAAGCTTTCTTT

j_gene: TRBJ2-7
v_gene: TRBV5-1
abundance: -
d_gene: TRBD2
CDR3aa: CASSLVAGGDEQYF
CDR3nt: TGCGCCAGCAGCTTGGTGGCGGGGGGAGACGAGCAGTACTTC

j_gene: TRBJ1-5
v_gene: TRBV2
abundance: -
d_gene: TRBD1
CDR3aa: CASGTGGVLVQPQHF
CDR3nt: TGTGCCAGCGGAACAGGGGGCGTCTTGGTCCAGCCCCAGCATTTT

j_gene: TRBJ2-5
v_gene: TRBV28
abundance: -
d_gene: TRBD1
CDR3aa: CASSPAGTAEETQYF
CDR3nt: TGTGCCAGCAGTCCCGCCGGGACAGCCGAAGAGACCCAGTACTTC